Sequencing of this T cell receptor (beta chain) was carried out in a study of regulatory T cells in long-lasting Graves disease. Germline-derived CDR1 and CDR2 are SGHTA and FQGTGA. The CDR3 is made up of 15 amino acids. The V end was cut by 9 bases, the J end by 4 bases, with 18 bases between. Combining iRepertoire HTBI primers with Arm-PCR of CDR3 regions, the authors built TCR beta libraries. TCRdb used MiXCR to reprocess the multiplex PCR reads, holding one entry per CDR3 protein. The table records around 420,000 distinct CDR3 sequences, 15% to 17% of them present only once. This clonotype was counted many times. Time point defined: newly diagnosed GD, antithyroid drugs for less than 3 months. PBMCs were the source of the RNA used for TCR sequencing. Per American Thyroid Association guidelines, Graves' disease was diagnosed.

The source of this sequence is a female donor with Graves disease. The sample consisted of peripheral blood mononuclear cells (PBMCs), taken at new diagnosis, from a patient treated with antithyroid drugs. V is TRBV7-3 and J is TRBJ2-2; D gene uncertain. The chain's CDR3 is CASKPQVVGTGELFF. As DNA, the CDR3 is TGTGCCAGTAAACCCCAGGTAGTGGGCACCGGGGAGCTGTTTTTT.